This is a list of T cell receptor beta chains from one sample in a study of T cell changes during pregnancy in multiple sclerosis. TCRdb's table, derived via immunoSEQ multiplex PCR, lists solely in-frame clones and lacks some. This sample has about 50,000 clones, with 80% to 95% found just once. The sample consisted of CD4+ T cells from peripheral blood mononuclear cells, taken after pregnancy. Every receptor here comes from a female donor with multiple sclerosis, enrolled in a pregnancy study. The CDR3 runs from the conserved cysteine through the conserved F or W. The D gene is left open where the match is weak. Not all rows give a size; the values are once, few, many and, for expanded clones, a class.

j_gene | abundance | d_gene | v_gene | CDR3nt | CDR3aa
TRBJ1-1 | NA | TRBD1 | TRBV4-1 | TGCGCCAGCAGCCAAGATCGCGACAGGGGGACCCTGAACACTGAAGCTTTCTTT | CASSQDRDRGTLNTEAFF
TRBJ1-1 | few | NA | TRBV29-1 | TGCAGCGTTGAAGGGGCGGGGGACACTGAAGCTTTCTTT | CSVEGAGDTEAFF
TRBJ1-3 | NA | NA | TRBV19 | TGTGCCAGTAGTGATGATTTTGGATCCGGGAGAAACACCATATATTTT | CASSDDFGSGRNTIYF
TRBJ2-1 | NA | TRBD1 | TRBV4-2 | TGTGCCAGCAGCCAAGAGGGACAGGGTACCAATGAGCAGTTCTTC | CASSQEGQGTNEQFF
TRBJ1-5 | NA | NA | TRBV5-4 | TGTGCCAGCAGTCGAGTCGGTCAGCCCCAGCATTTT | CASSRVGQPQHF
TRBJ1-4 | NA | NA | TRBV18 | TGTGCCAGCTCACTCCTCTTTCCACAGGGAGAGACAACTAATGAAAAACTGTTTTTT | CASSLLFPQGETTNEKLFF
TRBJ1-2 | NA | NA | TRBV4-3 | TGCGCCAGCAGCCAAGTCCTTGGAGAAAACTATGGCTACACCTTC | CASSQVLGENYGYTF
TRBJ2-7 | NA | TRBD2 | TRBV2 | TGTGCCAGCAAGGGAGGGAGTTACGAGCAGTACTTC | CASKGGSYEQYF
TRBJ1-2 | NA | TRBD1 | TRBV27 | TGTGCCAGCAGTTTTAACAGGGGGCTGATCTATGGCTACACCTTC | CASSFNRGLIYGYTF
TRBJ2-4 | NA | TRBD1 | TRBV15 | TGTGCCACCAGCAGAGAGGGACAGGGTGGGGGCAAAAACATTCAGTACTTC | CATSREGQGGGKNIQYF
TRBJ2-3 | NA | TRBD1 | TRBV30 | TGTGCCTGGATAGCGCAGGGGGTCTTCACAGATACGCAGTATTTT | CAWIAQGVFTDTQYF
TRBJ2-1 | NA | TRBD2 | TRBV18 | TGTGCCAGCTCACCTCTAGCGGGGTTTGGCAATGAGCAGTTCTTC | CASSPLAGFGNEQFF
TRBJ2-7 | NA | NA | TRBV21-1 | TGTGCCAGACCGAACTGCCCCCCCCACGAGCAGTACTTC | CARPNCPPHEQYF
TRBJ2-7 | NA | TRBD1 | TRBV5-1 | TGCGCCAGCAGCTTGGCCGGACAGGGGTTCGACGAGCAGTACTTC | CASSLAGQGFDEQYF
TRBJ2-7 | NA | NA | TRBV27 | TGTGCCAGCAGTTTCCGGACGGGGAACTCGGGCTACGAGCAGTACTTC | CASSFRTGNSGYEQYF
TRBJ2-2 | NA | NA | TRBV6-4 | TGTGCCAGCAGAGGAAGGACTACCGGGGAGCTGTTTTTT | CASRGRTTGELFF
TRBJ2-1 | NA | TRBD2 | TRBV27 | TGTGCCAGCAGCTTACTAGCGGGAGGTTCCTACAATGAGCAGTTCTTC | CASSLLAGGSYNEQFF
TRBJ2-6 | NA | NA | TRBV28 | TGTGCCAGCAGTTCGGGGGGGGCCAACGTCCTGACTTTC | CASSSGGANVLTF
TRBJ1-2 | NA | NA | TRBV6-1 | TGTGCCAGCAGTGCCGGGGGATACTATGGCTACACCTTC | CASSAGGYYGYTF
TRBJ2-3 | NA | TRBD2 | TRBV27 | TGTGCCAGCAGCCTAGCGGGAGGGTTGAGAGATACGCAGTATTTT | CASSLAGGLRDTQYF
TRBJ1-2 | NA | NA | TRBV5-1 | TGCGCCAGCAGCTTCGAGAAGAACTATGGCTACACCTTC | CASSFEKNYGYTF
TRBJ2-1 | NA | TRBD1 | TRBV6-1 | TGTGCCAGCACCCGGACAGGGAGGACATACAATGAGCAGTTCTTC | CASTRTGRTYNEQFF
TRBJ2-3 | NA | NA | TRBV25-1 | TGTGCCAGCAGTGCCCGACAGAGTAGCACAGATACGCAGTATTTT | CASSARQSSTDTQYF
TRBJ2-5 | once | NA | TRBV5-1 | TGCGCCAGCAGCTTGGCCCGCCCGGGAGAGGACCGGGGAGAGACCCAGTACTTC | CASSLARPGEDRGETQYF
TRBJ2-3 | NA | NA | TRBV6-1 | TGTGCCAGCAATAGCGTGAACACAGATACGCAGTATTTT | CASNSVNTDTQYF
TRBJ2-5 | NA | NA | TRBV19 | TGTGCCAGTAGTCAAGTCCGAGCGGTAACCCAAGAGACCCAGTACTTC | CASSQVRAVTQETQYF
TRBJ1-4 | once | NA | TRBV9 | TGTGCCAGCAGCGTAAAAGGGGGGGTCACAACTAATGAAAAACTGTTTTTT | CASSVKGGVTTNEKLFF
TRBJ1-2 | NA | TRBD1 | TRBV14 | TGTGCCAGCAGCCACCGGACAGGGGGCTGGGGTGGCTACACCTTC | CASSHRTGGWGGYTF
TRBJ2-1 | NA | NA | TRBV5-1 | TGCGCCAGCAGCTTGTCGGGGAGCTCCTACAATGAGCAGTTCTTC | CASSLSGSSYNEQFF
TRBJ1-5 | NA | TRBD1 | TRBV5-6 | TGTGCCAGCAGCTTTATAGGACAGGGAGGTACTAGGTCTCAGCATTTT | CASSFIGQGGTRSQHF
TRBJ2-1 | NA | TRBD2 | TRBV7-2 | TGTGCCAGCAGCTTACTTACTAGCGGGAGGGCCCATGAGCAGTTCTTC | CASSLLTSGRAHEQFF
TRBJ2-5 | few | TRBD2 | TRBV19 | TGTGCCAGCAGATTAGCGGGAGAGACCCAGTACTTC | CASRLAGETQYF
TRBJ2-1 | NA | TRBD2 | TRBV19 | TGTGCCAGTAGCGGGAGGGATCTTTGGAATGAGCAGTTCTTC | CASSGRDLWNEQFF
TRBJ2-2 | NA | TRBD1 | TRBV6-1 | TGTGCCAGCAGTGCCTGGGACAGGGGGCAGAACACCGGGGAGCTGTTTTTT | CASSAWDRGQNTGELFF
TRBJ1-2 | NA | TRBD1 | TRBV25-1 | TGTGCCAGCAGTGACCCGGGACAGGGGCGGGAGGGCTACACCTTC | CASSDPGQGREGYTF
TRBJ2-6 | NA | NA | TRBV7-3 | TGTGCCAGCAGCTTATGGGGGGCTGGGGCCAACGTCCTGACTTTC | CASSLWGAGANVLTF
TRBJ2-6 | NA | NA | TRBV19 | TGTAGGGAACTTGTTTTTGCCGCCAGGGATTCCTACTCTGGGGCCAACGTCCTGACTTTC | CRELVFAARDSYSGANVLTF
TRBJ1-2 | NA | NA | TRBV6-1 | TGTGCCAGCACCCGTAGCCGGTATGGCTACACCTTC | CASTRSRYGYTF
TRBJ2-7 | NA | NA | TRBV2 | TGTGCCAGCAGCCGTGGGCGGGCGGGGTCCTACGAGCAGTACTTC | CASSRGRAGSYEQYF
TRBJ1-1 | NA | NA | TRBV30 | TGTGCCTGGAGTCCGGGGAACACTGAAGCTTTCTTT | CAWSPGNTEAFF
TRBJ2-5 | NA | TRBD1 | TRBV11-2 | TGTGCCAGCAGCTTATCAGGGACAGGGCAAGAGACCCAGTACTTC | CASSLSGTGQETQYF